Here is one T cell receptor (beta chain) with its context. The PCR contained 60 Vbeta and 13 Jbeta primers. Sequencing was performed with immunoSEQ multiplex PCR; in TCRdb, only in-frame clones are kept and a portion is missing. The sample has about 130,000 clones; 75% to 90% are singletons. CDR3 length: 13 amino acids. Trimming at V came to 11 bases and at J to 0 bases, leaving 5 bases not matched to a gene. Germline V gene sequence: CDR1 WNHNN, CDR2 SYGVQD (reference sequence). The sample originates from a study of cytomegalovirus exposure and HLA in healthy donors. The TCR comes from a man between 25 and 39 years old in good health and CMV-seropositive. The chain carries TRBV10-1 and TRBJ1-1; 8 nucleotides align to TRBD1. Source material: PBMCs. The DNA of the CDR3 is TGCGCCGCCAGACAGGGGATGAACACTGAAGCTTTCTTT. Its translation: CAARQGMNTEAFF.